The clone carrying this TCR beta chain has at least ten counts. Its antigen is undetermined. Time point reported: newly diagnosed GD, antithyroid drugs for less than 3 months. There was RNA extracted from PBMCs, and the TCR library was made from it. This specimen belongs to a study of regulatory T cells in long-lasting Graves disease. Notes on the study in general: Patients whose Graves' disease persisted exhibited lower TCR diversity than those newly diagnosed.

Construction of the TCR beta libraries employed iRepertoire HTBI primers in conjunction with Arm-PCR of CDR3 regions. TCRdb used MiXCR to reprocess the multiplex PCR reads, holding one entry per CDR3 protein. The profile covers fewer than 350,000 distinct CDR3 sequences, with 18% appearing a single time and about two fifths taken by the ten largest. The receptor's source is a female donor with Graves disease. The sample in question was peripheral blood mononuclear cells (PBMCs), obtained at new diagnosis, from a patient treated with antithyroid drugs.

CDR3 loop: CASTYIATGTGELFF. The CDR3 nucleotides are TGTGCCAGCACCTACATCGCGACAGGGACCGGGGAGCTGTTTTTT. The chain uses TRBV2 and TRBJ2-2; 7 nucleotides match TRBD1. Germline lookup yields CDR1 SNHLY and CDR2 FYNNEI. The J segment lost 5 bases and the V segment lost 7 bases, leaving 10 bases of the junction unmatched. This CDR3 is 15 amino acids long.